This T cell receptor beta chain is from a study of T cells in Graves' hyperthyroidism and ophthalmopathy. This clonotype was recorded at least ten times. Its antigen is not identified. Amplification targeted TCR beta CDR3 regions from RNA transcripts. The study used the HTBI primer set for a first-round RT-PCR of the TCR CDR3. TCRdb called the multiplex PCR reads again in MiXCR, with one record for every CDR3 protein. The table lists hundreds of thousands of distinct CDR3 sequences, about 45% of them singletons, with less than 9.5% in the top ten. Germline-derived CDR1 and CDR2 are MGHDK and SYGVNS. V dropped 8 bases and J dropped 7 bases, with 11 bases sitting between them. CDR3 length: 12 residues. Study observations and caveats: Model output signaled ophthalmopathy a median approximately 6.2 months ahead of onset.

Uncontrolled infection, other autoimmune disease, pregnancy or lactation led to exclusion. For the diagnoses, clinical symptoms, serum thyroxine and TRAb, thyroid ultrasound and orbital computed tomography were used. Sequencing input: peripheral blood or thyroid tissue (not recorded which). This TCR was sampled from an adult man with Graves' disease, either hyperthyroidism or ophthalmopathy (not recorded which). The chain links TRBV25-1 to TRBJ1-4; perhaps TRBD1 as D (6 bases). The CDR3 nucleotides read TGTGCCAGCTCGGACAGATTTGAAAAACTGTTTTTT. As protein: CASSDRFEKLFF.